The 2 T cell receptor beta chains listed next were all sequenced from one sample in a study of Ad26.COV2.S vaccination and SARS-CoV-2 variants. Described treatment: around 19 received Ad26.COV2.S at low or high dose, single or two shots; 5 received placebo; per-sample allocation not given. All samples were drawn on day 63, counting from the first vaccine or placebo injection. Assay: immunoSEQ multiplex PCR; the TCRdb copy retains only in-frame clones and omits some. The sample has 300,000 to 350,000 clones, 85% seen once. Sequenced here: peripheral blood, sampled in a trial of Ad26.COV2.S vaccine versus placebo. Receptor source: a person between 18 and 65 years old who received the Ad26.COV2.S COVID-19 vaccine or a placebo.

The chain uses TRBV7-8 and TRBJ1-5; D ambiguous. The CDR3 is made up of 14 amino acids. The V gene lost 3 bases and the J gene lost 3 bases, with 9 bases spanning the gap. Germline V gene lookup returns CDR1 SGHVS and CDR2 FQNEAQ. DNA of the CDR3: TGTGCCAGCAGCTTCGCGGGAATCAATCAGCCCCAGCATTTT. Protein product: CASSFAGINQPQHF.

The chain couples TRBV6-5 to TRBJ1-1, with D possibly matching TRBD1 (5 bases). Germline CDR1 and CDR2: MNHEY and SVGAGI. This CDR3 is built from 14 residues. V lost 8 bases and J 2 bases, leaving 15 bases between the germline ends. CDR3 bases: TGTGCCAGCGGGGGTGCACCGGGCAACACTGAAGCTTTCTTT. Its translation: CASGGAPGNTEAFF.